Described below is a single T cell receptor beta chain sequence and its context. Its target is unknown. This entry comes from a study of T cell repertoires in cytomegalovirus infection. The CDR3 is 14 residues long. CDR1 and CDR2 (germline): LNHDA, SQIVND (reference sequence). A single record per CDR3 protein comes from TCRdb applying MiXCR to the reads. The sample includes almost 300,000 distinct CDR3 sequences, about 8.8% seen only once; the top ten take approximately 2.3%. Study-wide results and caveats: The ex vivo response showed dominance by HLA-C-restricted CMV-specific TCR beta clonotypes.

The genes are TRBV19 and TRBJ1-1, with D unresolved. This receptor was obtained from a human donor in good health (CMV status not recorded). Some clones in this sample may be carry-over from other donors' samples. Sequencing was carried out using PBMCs. In nucleotides, the CDR3 is TGTGCTACCGACAAGGAGGGAATGGGGACTGAAGCTTTCTTT. Translated, it gives CATDKEGMGTEAFF.